Listed below are T cell receptor beta chains from one sample, sequenced in a study of Ad26.COV2.S vaccination and SARS-CoV-2 variants. Assay: immunoSEQ multiplex PCR; the TCRdb copy retains only in-frame clones and omits some. The sample has approximately 280,000 clones, roughly 86% seen once; the top ten hold 2.5% to 3.5%. The sequenced sample was peripheral blood, obtained in a trial of Ad26.COV2.S vaccine versus placebo. These TCRs come from a person aged 18 to 65 who received the Ad26.COV2.S COVID-19 vaccine or a placebo. Each CDR3 is given with its conserved first and last residue. D genes are given only for firm matches. Only part of the rows carry a size: once, few, many, or a class if the clone is expanded.

.	TRBV2	TRBJ1-1	.	TGTGCCAGCAGTGGACAGTATCCCCATGAAGCTTTCTTT	CASSGQYPHEAFF
.	TRBV27	TRBJ2-1	TRBD2	TGTGCCAGCAGTTTAACTAGCGGGAGGTCCTACAATGAGCAGTTCTTC	CASSLTSGRSYNEQFF
.	TRBV5-5	TRBJ1-4	.	TGTGCCAGCAGCTTGGCCTATGGGTGGACTAATGAAAAACTGTTTTTT	CASSLAYGWTNEKLFF
.	TRBV11-2	TRBJ2-7	TRBD1	TGTGCCAGCAGCCCGGGGGACAGGGGACGGGGAGAGCAGTACTTC	CASSPGDRGRGEQYF
.	TRBV6-5	TRBJ1-5	TRBD1	TGTGCCAGCACTAGGGACAGGAACACGGGGGCCCAGCATTTT	CASTRDRNTGAQHF
.	TRBV18	TRBJ1-2	TRBD1	TGTGCCAGCTCACGGGAACAGGGGGACTATGGCTACACCTTC	CASSREQGDYGYTF
.	TRBV2	TRBJ1-2	.	TGTGCCAACCACAAGAAACAGGGAGGGGGCTATGGCTACACCTTC	CANHKKQGGGYGYTF
.	TRBV6-2/TRBV6-3	TRBJ1-2	.	TGTGCCAGCAGCGACAGCTACTATGGCTACACCTTC	CASSDSYYGYTF
.	TRBV6-1	TRBJ1-6	TRBD1	TGTGCCAGCAGTGATTTGGGACAGAGGCCGTATTCACCCCTCCACTTT	CASSDLGQRPYSPLHF
.	TRBV10-3	TRBJ1-2	.	TGTGCCATCAGTGCAGACAGCCTAGAGGGCTACACCTTC	CAISADSLEGYTF
.	TRBV30	TRBJ2-1	TRBD1	TGTGCCTGGAGTGGACTTCCGGGACAGGTCGACAATGAGCAGTTCTTC	CAWSGLPGQVDNEQFF
.	TRBV5-4	TRBJ2-1	TRBD2	TGTGCCAGCACCCGAGCGGGGAGCTCCTACAATGAGCAGTTCTTC	CASTRAGSSYNEQFF
once	TRBV4-3	TRBJ2-3	TRBD2	TGCGCCAGCAGCCGTGGGGGGGTCTTCACAGATACGCAGTATTTT	CASSRGGVFTDTQYF
.	TRBV30	TRBJ1-2	.	TGTGCCTGGAGTGTAAACCGCTATGGCTACACCTTC	CAWSVNRYGYTF
.	TRBV30	TRBJ1-6	.	TGTGCCTGGAGGGTTAATTCACCCCTCCACTTT	CAWRVNSPLHF
.	TRBV6-5	TRBJ1-2	TRBD1	TGTGCCAGCAGCCTCCAGGGGGACTATGGCTACACCTTC	CASSLQGDYGYTF
.	TRBV10-3	TRBJ2-1	.	TGTGCCATCAGTGAGGTTAGGGGCGCTTGGAATGAGCAGTTCTTC	CAISEVRGAWNEQFF
.	TRBV6-5	TRBJ2-7	.	TGTGCCAGCAGTTACTCGAGGGGGGTTGAGGGTTACGAGCAGTACTTC	CASSYSRGVEGYEQYF
.	TRBV27	TRBJ1-2	TRBD1	TGTGCCAGCACCGGACAGGGGAACTATGGCTACACCTTC	CASTGQGNYGYTF
.	TRBV18	TRBJ2-1	.	TGTGCCAGCTCACTGGACGGGGCCGCGGGTGAGCAGTTCTTC	CASSLDGAAGEQFF
once	TRBV2	TRBJ2-3	.	TGTGCCAGCAGTGAAGCGCTAGTAACCGATACGCAGTATTTT	CASSEALVTDTQYF
.	TRBV12-5	TRBJ1-1	.	TGTGCTAGTGGAGCCCCATTGAACACTGAAGCTTTCTTT	CASGAPLNTEAFF
.	TRBV5-1	TRBJ1-2	TRBD1	TGCGCCAGCAGAGAGGGGACAGGGAAACACTATGGCTACACCTTC	CASREGTGKHYGYTF
.	TRBV6-2/TRBV6-3	TRBJ1-2	TRBD1	TGTGCCAGCAGTTACTCCGGGACAGGGGGTATAAGTGGCTACACCTTC	CASSYSGTGGISGYTF
.	TRBV30	TRBJ1-1	TRBD1	TGTGCCTGGGAAGGGGGCATGAACACTGAAGCTTTCTTT	CAWEGGMNTEAFF
once	TRBV6-5	TRBJ1-2	.	TGTGCCAGCAGTTACTTGAGCAGCAACTATGGCTACACCTTC	CASSYLSSNYGYTF
few	TRBV27	TRBJ1-1	TRBD1	TGTGCCAGCAGTACACGGACAGGGAGAACCTCCACTGAAGCTTTCTTT	CASSTRTGRTSTEAFF
.	TRBV6-5	TRBJ2-3	.	TGTGCCAGCATGAGGTGGCAGGGCAGCACAGATACGCAGTATTTT	CASMRWQGSTDTQYF
.	TRBV10-3	TRBJ1-5	.	TGTGCCATCAGTGGTACAGGGAGGCCCAATCAGCCCCAGCATTTT	CAISGTGRPNQPQHF
.	TRBV27	TRBJ2-1	TRBD2	TGTGCCAGCAGTTTATACGCGGGAGAAATCTACAATGAGCAGTTCTTC	CASSLYAGEIYNEQFF
once	TRBV28	TRBJ1-5	.	TGTGCCAGCAGGCCACATACGGTATACAATCAGCCCCAGCATTTT	CASRPHTVYNQPQHF
.	TRBV18	TRBJ2-2	TRBD1	TGTGCCAGCTCAACCAACGCCGGGACAGGAAACACCGGGGAGCTGTTTTTT	CASSTNAGTGNTGELFF
.	TRBV5-6	TRBJ1-1	.	TGTGCCAGCAGCTTGGTCGGGCGCGGGGCTTTCTTT	CASSLVGRGAFF
.	TRBV3-1/TRBV3-2	TRBJ1-4	.	TGTGCCAGCAGCCAAGTTGGTCGAGGACTGTTTTTT	CASSQVGRGLFF
.	TRBV12-3/TRBV12-4	TRBJ1-2	.	TGTGCCAGCAGTTGGGCGGGGCGTGTCGGCTACACCTTC	CASSWAGRVGYTF
.	TRBV5-4	TRBJ2-3	.	TGTGCCAGCAGCCCGACACCCACAGATACGCAGTATTTT	CASSPTPTDTQYF
.	TRBV5-1	TRBJ2-3	TRBD2	TGCGCCAGCAGCTTGGGTGACGGGAGGGCCGGAAATACGCAGTATTTT	CASSLGDGRAGNTQYF
.	TRBV6-4	TRBJ2-7	TRBD2	TGTGCCAGCAGTGAAAGGAGCGGGGGGGCTCGGGAGCAGTACTTC	CASSERSGGAREQYF
.	TRBV21-1	TRBJ1-2	.	TGTGCCAGCAGCTGTCAAGGCCTTAAAGATACTCACGCCGACTATGGCTACACCTTC	CASSCQGLKDTHADYGYTF
.	TRBV4-1	TRBJ2-7	.	TGCGCCAGCAGCCAAGGCAAGACGTGGGGGTCTGGCCTTTCCTACGAGCAGTACTTC	CASSQGKTWGSGLSYEQYF
.	TRBV19	TRBJ2-3	.	TGTGCCAGTAGCCTACCCAAAGATACGCAGTATTTT	CASSLPKDTQYF
.	TRBV6-2/TRBV6-3	TRBJ1-5	TRBD1	TGTGCCAGCAGTTATGAGACCGGGACAGGGGGGCTTTATACTTCCCAGCATTTT	CASSYETGTGGLYTSQHF
.	TRBV7-9	TRBJ2-1	TRBD2	TGTGCCAGCACCGGACTAGCGGGGGGGTGGAATGAGCAGTTCTTC	CASTGLAGGWNEQFF
.	TRBV7-2	TRBJ2-5	.	TGTGCCAGCACAGGGTTCGTAGGCCAAGAGACCCAGTACTTC	CASTGFVGQETQYF
.	TRBV19	TRBJ1-1	.	TGTGCCAGTAGTGGGGGGACAACCGGGCGGGCTTTCTTT	CASSGGTTGRAFF
.	TRBV6-5	TRBJ1-1	.	TGTGCCAGCAGTTACTCGTCCCCGGACAGAACGAGAGCTTTCTTT	CASSYSSPDRTRAFF